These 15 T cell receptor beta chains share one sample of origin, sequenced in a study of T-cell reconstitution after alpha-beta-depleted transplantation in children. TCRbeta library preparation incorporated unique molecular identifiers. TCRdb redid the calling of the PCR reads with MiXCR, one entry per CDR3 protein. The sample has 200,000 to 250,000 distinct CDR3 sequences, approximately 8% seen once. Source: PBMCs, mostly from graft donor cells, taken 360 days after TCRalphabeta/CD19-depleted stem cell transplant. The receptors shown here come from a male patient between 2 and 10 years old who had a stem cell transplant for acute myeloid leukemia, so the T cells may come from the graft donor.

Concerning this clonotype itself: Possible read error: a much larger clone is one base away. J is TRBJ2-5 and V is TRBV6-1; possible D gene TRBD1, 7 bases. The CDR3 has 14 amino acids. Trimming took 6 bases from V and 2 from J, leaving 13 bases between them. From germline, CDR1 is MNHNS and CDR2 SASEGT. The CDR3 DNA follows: TGTGCCAGCAGGCCAGGGGGGCCTCAAGAGACCCAGTACTTC. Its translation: CASRPGGPQETQYF.

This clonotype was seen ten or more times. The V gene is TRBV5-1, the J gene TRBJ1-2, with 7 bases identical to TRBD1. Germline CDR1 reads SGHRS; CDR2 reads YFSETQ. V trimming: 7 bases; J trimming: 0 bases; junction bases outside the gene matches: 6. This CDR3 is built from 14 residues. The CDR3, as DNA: TGCGCCAGCGCCCCGGGACAGCCTAACTATGGCTACACCTTC. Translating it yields CASAPGQPNYGYTF.

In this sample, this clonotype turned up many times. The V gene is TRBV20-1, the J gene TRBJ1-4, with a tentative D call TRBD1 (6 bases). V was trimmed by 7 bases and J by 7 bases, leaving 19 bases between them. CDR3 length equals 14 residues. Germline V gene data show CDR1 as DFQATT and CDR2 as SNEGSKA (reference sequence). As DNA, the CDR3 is TGCAGTGTTAAGTCAGGGGTGTTAACTGAAAAACTGTTTTTT. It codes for CSVKSGVLTEKLFF.

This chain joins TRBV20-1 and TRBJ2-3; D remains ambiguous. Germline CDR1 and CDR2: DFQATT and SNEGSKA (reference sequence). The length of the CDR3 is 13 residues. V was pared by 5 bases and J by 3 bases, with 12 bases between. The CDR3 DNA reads TGCAGTGCTGAGAGCACTGTGACAGATACGCAGTATTTT. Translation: CSAESTVTDTQYF.

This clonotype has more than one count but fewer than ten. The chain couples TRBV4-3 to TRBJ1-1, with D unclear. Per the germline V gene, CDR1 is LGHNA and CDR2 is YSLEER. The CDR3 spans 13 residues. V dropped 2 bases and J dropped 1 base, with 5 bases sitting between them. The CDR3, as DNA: TGCGCCAGCAGCCAATTACAGAACACTGAAGCTTTCTTT. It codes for CASSQLQNTEAFF.

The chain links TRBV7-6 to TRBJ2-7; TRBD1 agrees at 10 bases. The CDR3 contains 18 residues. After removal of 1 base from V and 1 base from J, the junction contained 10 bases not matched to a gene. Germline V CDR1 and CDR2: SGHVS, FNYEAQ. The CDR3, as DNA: TGTGCCAGCAGCTTAGTCGGTGGCGGGACAGGGGAGTCCTACGAGCAGTACTTC. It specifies CASSLVGGGTGESYEQYF.

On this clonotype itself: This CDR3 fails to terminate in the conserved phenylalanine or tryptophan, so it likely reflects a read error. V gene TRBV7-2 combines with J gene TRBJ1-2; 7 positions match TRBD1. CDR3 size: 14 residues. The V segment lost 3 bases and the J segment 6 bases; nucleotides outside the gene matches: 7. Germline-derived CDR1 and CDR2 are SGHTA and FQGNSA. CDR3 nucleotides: TGTGCCAGCAGCTTGGGACAGTCCCGGGATGGCTACACCGTC. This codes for CASSLGQSRDGYTV.

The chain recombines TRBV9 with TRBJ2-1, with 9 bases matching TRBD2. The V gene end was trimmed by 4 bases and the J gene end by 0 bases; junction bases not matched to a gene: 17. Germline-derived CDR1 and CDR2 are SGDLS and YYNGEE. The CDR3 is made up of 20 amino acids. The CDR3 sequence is CASSPYKTSGGGFSYNEQFF. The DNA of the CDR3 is TGTGCCAGCAGCCCCTATAAGACTAGCGGAGGGGGATTCTCCTACAATGAGCAGTTCTTC.

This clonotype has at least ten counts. For the CDR3, the DNA is TGTGCCGGGACTAGCGACCAAGAGACCCAGTACTTC. Its protein is CAGTSDQETQYF. The chain carries TRBV7-2 and TRBJ2-5, with 10 bases identical to TRBD2. This CDR3 comprises 12 residues. Germline-derived CDR1 and CDR2 are SGHTA and FQGNSA. With V trimmed by 11 bases and J by 0 bases, 0 bases remained unmatched.

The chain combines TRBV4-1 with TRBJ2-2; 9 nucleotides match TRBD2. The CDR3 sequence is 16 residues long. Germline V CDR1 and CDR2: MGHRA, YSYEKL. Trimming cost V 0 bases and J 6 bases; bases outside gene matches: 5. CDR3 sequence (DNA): TGCGCCAGCAGCCAAGATGGTAGCGGGAGTTCCGGGGAGCTGTTTTTT. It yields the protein CASSQDGSGSSGELFF.

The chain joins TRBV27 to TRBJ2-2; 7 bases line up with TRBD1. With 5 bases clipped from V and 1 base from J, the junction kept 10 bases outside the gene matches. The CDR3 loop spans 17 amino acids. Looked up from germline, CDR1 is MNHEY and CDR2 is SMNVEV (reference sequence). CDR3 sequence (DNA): TGTGCCAGCAGTCAGCCTGCCGGGACAGAGAACACCGGGGAGCTGTTTTTT. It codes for CASSQPAGTENTGELFF.

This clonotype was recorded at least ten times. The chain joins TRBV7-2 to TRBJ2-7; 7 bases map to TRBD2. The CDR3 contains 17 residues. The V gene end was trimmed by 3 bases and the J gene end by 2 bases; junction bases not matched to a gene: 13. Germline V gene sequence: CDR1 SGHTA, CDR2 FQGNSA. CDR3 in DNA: TGTGCCAGCAGCTTGGGGAGGGGCAGCGCAAAGCCCTACGAGCAGTACTTC. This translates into CASSLGRGSAKPYEQYF.

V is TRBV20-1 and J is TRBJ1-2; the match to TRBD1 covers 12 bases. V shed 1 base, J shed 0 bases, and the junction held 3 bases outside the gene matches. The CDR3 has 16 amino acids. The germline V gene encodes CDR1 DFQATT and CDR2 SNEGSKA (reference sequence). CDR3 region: CSARGGQGAPNYGYTF. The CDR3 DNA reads TGCAGTGCTAGAGGGGGACAGGGGGCACCTAACTATGGCTACACCTTC.

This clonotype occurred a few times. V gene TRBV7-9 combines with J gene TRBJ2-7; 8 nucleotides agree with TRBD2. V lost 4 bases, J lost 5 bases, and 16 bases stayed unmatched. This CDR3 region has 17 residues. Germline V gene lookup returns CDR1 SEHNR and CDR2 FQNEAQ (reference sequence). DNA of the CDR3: TGTGCCAGCAGCTCTTCCAGCGGGAGTATGGTCAGGCACGAGCAGTACTTC. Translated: CASSSSSGSMVRHEQYF. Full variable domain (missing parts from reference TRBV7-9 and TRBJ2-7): DTGVSQNPRHKITKRGQNVTFRCDPISEHNRLYWYRQTLGQGPEFLTYFQNEAQLEKSRLLSDRFSAERPKGSFSTLEIQRTEQGDSAMYLCASSSSSGSMVRHEQYFGPGTRLTVT.

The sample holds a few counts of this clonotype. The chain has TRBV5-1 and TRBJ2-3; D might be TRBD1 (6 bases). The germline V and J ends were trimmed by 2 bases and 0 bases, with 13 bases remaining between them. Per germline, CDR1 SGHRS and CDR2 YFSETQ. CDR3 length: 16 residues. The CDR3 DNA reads TGCGCCAGCAGCTTTGACAGGCACTCTAGCACAGATACGCAGTATTTT. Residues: CASSFDRHSSTDTQYF.